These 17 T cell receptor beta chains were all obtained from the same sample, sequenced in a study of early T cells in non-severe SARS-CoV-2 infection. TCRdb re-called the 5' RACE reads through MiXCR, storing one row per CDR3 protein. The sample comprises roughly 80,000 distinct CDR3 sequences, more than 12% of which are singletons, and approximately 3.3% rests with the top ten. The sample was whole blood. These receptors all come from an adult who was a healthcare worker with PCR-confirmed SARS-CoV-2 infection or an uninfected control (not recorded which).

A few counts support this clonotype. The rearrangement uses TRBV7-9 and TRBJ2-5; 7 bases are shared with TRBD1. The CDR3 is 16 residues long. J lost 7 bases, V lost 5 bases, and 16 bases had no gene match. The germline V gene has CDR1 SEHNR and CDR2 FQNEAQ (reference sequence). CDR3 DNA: TGTGCCAGCAGCCCCTGGACAGGCCCTGACTTGGCGACCCAGTACTTC. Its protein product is CASSPWTGPDLATQYF.

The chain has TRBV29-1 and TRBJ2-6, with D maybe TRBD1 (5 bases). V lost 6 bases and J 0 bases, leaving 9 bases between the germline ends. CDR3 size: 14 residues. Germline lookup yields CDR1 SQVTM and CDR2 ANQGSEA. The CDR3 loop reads CSVTGTSGANVLTF. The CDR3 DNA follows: TGCAGCGTAACAGGTACCTCTGGGGCCAACGTCCTGACTTTC.

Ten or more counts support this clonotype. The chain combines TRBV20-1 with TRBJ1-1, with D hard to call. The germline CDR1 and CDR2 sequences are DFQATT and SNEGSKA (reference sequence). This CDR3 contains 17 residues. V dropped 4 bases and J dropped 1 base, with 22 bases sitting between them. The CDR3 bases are TGCAGTGCTACCCCGTGGGGAAAGGCTGGGAGGAACACTGAAGCTTTCTTT. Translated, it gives CSATPWGKAGRNTEAFF.

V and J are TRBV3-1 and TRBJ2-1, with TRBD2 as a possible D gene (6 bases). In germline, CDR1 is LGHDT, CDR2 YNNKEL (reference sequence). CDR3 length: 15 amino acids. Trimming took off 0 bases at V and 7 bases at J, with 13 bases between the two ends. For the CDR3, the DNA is TGTGCCAGCAGCCAAGATGGCGGGGAATGGAATGAGCAGTTCTTC. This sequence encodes CASSQDGGEWNEQFF.

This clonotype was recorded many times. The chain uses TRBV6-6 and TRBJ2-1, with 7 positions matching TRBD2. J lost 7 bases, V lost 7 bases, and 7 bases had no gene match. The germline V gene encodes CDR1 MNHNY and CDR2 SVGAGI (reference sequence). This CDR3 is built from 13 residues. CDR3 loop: CASTIWGGNEQFF. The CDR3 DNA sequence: TGTGCCAGCACCATCTGGGGGGGGAATGAGCAGTTCTTC.

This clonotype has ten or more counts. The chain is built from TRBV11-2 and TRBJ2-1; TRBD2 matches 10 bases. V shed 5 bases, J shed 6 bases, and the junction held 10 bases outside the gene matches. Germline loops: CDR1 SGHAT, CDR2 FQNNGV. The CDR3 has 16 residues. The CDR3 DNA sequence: TGTGCCAGCAGCCTGTTTAGCGGGGGGATTCGCAATGAGCAGTTCTTC. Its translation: CASSLFSGGIRNEQFF.

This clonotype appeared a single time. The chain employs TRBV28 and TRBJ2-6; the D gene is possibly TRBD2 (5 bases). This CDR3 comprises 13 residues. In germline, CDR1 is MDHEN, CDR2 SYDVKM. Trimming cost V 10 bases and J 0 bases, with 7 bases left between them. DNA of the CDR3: TGTGCCACACGGGGCTCTGGGGCCAACGTCCTGACTTTC. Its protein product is CATRGSGANVLTF.

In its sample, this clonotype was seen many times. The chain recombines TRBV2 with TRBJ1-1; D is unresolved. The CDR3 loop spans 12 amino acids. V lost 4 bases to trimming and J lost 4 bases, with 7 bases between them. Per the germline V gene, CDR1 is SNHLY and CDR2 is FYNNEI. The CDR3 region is CASSALSTEAFF. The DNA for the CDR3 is TGTGCCAGCAGTGCCTTGAGCACTGAAGCTTTCTTT.

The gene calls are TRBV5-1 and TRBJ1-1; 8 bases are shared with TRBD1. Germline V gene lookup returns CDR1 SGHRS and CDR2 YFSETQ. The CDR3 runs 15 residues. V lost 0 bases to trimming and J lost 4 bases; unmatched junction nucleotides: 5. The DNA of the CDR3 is TGCGCCAGCAGCTTGGCTATACAGGGGGGCACTGAAGCTTTCTTT. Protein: CASSLAIQGGTEAFF.

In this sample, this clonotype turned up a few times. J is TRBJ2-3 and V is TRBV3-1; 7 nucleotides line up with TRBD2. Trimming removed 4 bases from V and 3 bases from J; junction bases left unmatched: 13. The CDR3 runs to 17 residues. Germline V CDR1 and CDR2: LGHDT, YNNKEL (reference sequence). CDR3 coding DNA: TGTGCCAGCAGCCCTAAAGCGGGAAGTCGGGTGACAGATACGCAGTATTTT. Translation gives CASSPKAGSRVTDTQYF.

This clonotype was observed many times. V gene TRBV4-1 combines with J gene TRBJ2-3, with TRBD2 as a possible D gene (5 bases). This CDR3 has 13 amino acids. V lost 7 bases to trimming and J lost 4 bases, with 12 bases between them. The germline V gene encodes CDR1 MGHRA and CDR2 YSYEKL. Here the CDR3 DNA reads TGCGCCAGCAAAAGGGCGGGTTCAGATACGCAGTATTTT. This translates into CASKRAGSDTQYF.

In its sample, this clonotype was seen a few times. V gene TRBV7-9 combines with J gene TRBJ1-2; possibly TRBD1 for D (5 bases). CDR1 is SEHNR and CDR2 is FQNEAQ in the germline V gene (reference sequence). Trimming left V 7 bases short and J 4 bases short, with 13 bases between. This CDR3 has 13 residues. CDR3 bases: TGTGCCAGCACCTCAAGTGGGACCTATGGCTACACCTTC. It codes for CASTSSGTYGYTF. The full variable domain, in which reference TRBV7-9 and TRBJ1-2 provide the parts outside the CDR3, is DTGVSQNPRHKITKRGQNVTFRCDPISEHNRLYWYRQTLGQGPEFLTYFQNEAQLEKSRLLSDRFSAERPKGSFSTLEIQRTEQGDSAMYLCASTSSGTYGYTFGSGTRLTVV.

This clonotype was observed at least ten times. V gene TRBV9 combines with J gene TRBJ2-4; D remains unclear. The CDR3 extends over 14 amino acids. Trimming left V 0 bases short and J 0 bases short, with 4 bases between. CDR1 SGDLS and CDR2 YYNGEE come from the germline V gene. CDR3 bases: TGTGCCAGCAGCGTAGGACTAGCCAAAAACATTCAGTACTTC. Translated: CASSVGLAKNIQYF.

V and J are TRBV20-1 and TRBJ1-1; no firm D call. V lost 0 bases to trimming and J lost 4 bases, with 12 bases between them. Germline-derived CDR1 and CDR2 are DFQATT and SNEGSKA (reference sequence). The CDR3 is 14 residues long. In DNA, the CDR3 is TGCAGTGCTAGAGAGTTGGCGACAACCACTGAAGCTTTCTTT. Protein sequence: CSARELATTTEAFF.

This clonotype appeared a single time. The CDR3 nucleotides are TGTGCCATCCGGACTGGGACCCAGTACTTC. It translates to CAIRTGTQYF. The chain uses TRBV2 and TRBJ2-5, with D maybe TRBD2 (5 bases). CDR1 is SNHLY and CDR2 is FYNNEI in the germline V gene. The length of the CDR3 is 10 residues. V gave up 10 bases and J gave up 7 bases, with 10 bases separating them.

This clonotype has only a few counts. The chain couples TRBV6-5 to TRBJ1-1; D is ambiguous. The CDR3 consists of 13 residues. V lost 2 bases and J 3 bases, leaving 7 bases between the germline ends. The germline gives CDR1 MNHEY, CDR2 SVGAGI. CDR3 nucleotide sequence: TGTGCCAGCAGTTACGGGGTGCACACTGAAGCTTTCTTT. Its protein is CASSYGVHTEAFF.

CDR3 in DNA: TGTGCCATCAGTGACCCCCCTGGGGTGGGCAATCAGCCCCAGCATTTT. Translation: CAISDPPGVGNQPQHF. This chain joins TRBV10-3 and TRBJ1-5; the D is unclear. The CDR3 has 16 residues. CDR1 is ENHRY and CDR2 is SYGVKD in the germline V gene. The V and J ends lost 3 bases and 2 bases respectively, with 14 bases between them.